A selection of T cell receptor beta chains follows, all from one sample in a study of T cell responses to AZD1222 COVID-19 vaccine. Generated by immunoSEQ multiplex PCR, the TCRdb table keeps only in-frame clones and is missing some. The table shows 140,000 to 150,000 clones, with roughly 91% occurring only once. This sample comprised peripheral blood, obtained on day 0 of AZD1222 vaccination. The receptors stem from an adult in good health. The CDR3 runs from the conserved cysteine through the conserved F or W. Fields, in order: J gene, D gene, clone size, V gene, CDR3 protein, CDR3 DNA. D genes are given only for firm matches. Some rows have no size entry. The others give once, few or many, or a class for an expanded clone.

TRBJ2-5 - - TRBV5-1 CASSLGWGLAGEETQYF TGCGCCAGCAGCTTGGGTTGGGGTTTGGCGGGTGAGGAGACCCAGTACTTC
TRBJ1-5 TRBD1 - TRBV29-1 CSAVGQGDQPQHF TGCAGCGCTGTTGGACAGGGTGATCAGCCCCAGCATTTT
TRBJ1-2 TRBD1 - TRBV9 CANYEGQAVCHGYTF TGTGCCAACTACGAGGGACAGGCGGTATGCCATGGCTACACCTTC
TRBJ1-3 TRBD1 - TRBV6-1 CASSDLTGTKERNTIYF TGTGCCAGCAGTGACTTGACAGGGACGAAGGAAAGAAACACCATATATTTT
TRBJ1-6 - once TRBV19 CASRTRGREYSPLHF TGTGCCAGTAGGACAAGGGGCAGGGAATATTCACCCCTCCACTTT
TRBJ1-2 - - TRBV12-3/TRBV12-4 CASSFGLLYGYTF TGTGCCAGCAGTTTTGGATTACTCTATGGCTACACCTTC
TRBJ2-5 - - TRBV19 CASSTDLGLGTQYF TGTGCCAGTAGTACGGATTTAGGTCTTGGGACCCAGTACTTC
TRBJ1-2 - - TRBV29-1 CSVGKETASHTF TGCAGCGTCGGAAAAGAGACAGCATCTCACACCTTC
TRBJ1-2 - - TRBV2 CASRYLRATNYGYTF TGTGCCAGCAGGTACCTCCGGGCGACTAACTATGGCTACACCTTC
TRBJ1-2 TRBD1 - TRBV7-2 CASSPGQGNSYTF TGTGCCAGCAGCCCTGGACAGGGAAATAGCTACACCTTC
TRBJ2-7 - - TRBV27 CASSLYPVGGLRGEQYF TGTGCCAGCAGTCTCTACCCCGTGGGGGGCCTGAGAGGGGAGCAGTACTTC
TRBJ1-2 TRBD1 - TRBV5-1 CASSPTGDNYGYTF TGCGCCAGCAGCCCGACAGGGGATAACTATGGCTACACCTTC
TRBJ1-5 TRBD1 - TRBV9 CASSAGTGGNQPQHF TGTGCCAGCAGCGCCGGGACAGGGGGCAATCAGCCCCAGCATTTT
TRBJ1-5 - - TRBV10-2 CASRKGVIQPQHF TGCGCCAGCAGGAAAGGGGTAATTCAGCCCCAGCATTTT
TRBJ1-5 TRBD1 - TRBV7-8 CASSPGTGVNQPQHF TGTGCCAGCAGCCCCGGGACAGGGGTCAATCAGCCCCAGCATTTT
TRBJ2-4 TRBD1 - TRBV27 CASSLRDRGQIQYF TGTGCCAGCAGTCTCCGGGACAGGGGGCAAATTCAGTACTTC
TRBJ2-1 TRBD2 once TRBV5-1 CASSLASSAGGLYNEQFF TGCGCCAGCAGCTTGGCCAGCTCAGCGGGGGGGCTTTACAATGAGCAGTTCTTC
TRBJ1-6 TRBD1 - TRBV12-3/TRBV12-4 CASSLQGRSPLHF TGTGCCAGCAGTCTACAGGGGAGATCACCCCTCCACTTT
TRBJ1-2 - - TRBV5-5 CASSFNVVDGYTF TGTGCCAGCAGCTTCAATGTTGTGGATGGCTACACCTTC
TRBJ1-2 - - TRBV28 CASRTGHNYGYTF TGTGCCAGCAGGACGGGACACAACTATGGCTACACCTTC
TRBJ2-1 TRBD2 - TRBV20-1 CSASWTSGKNEQFF TGCAGTGCTAGTTGGACTAGCGGAAAAAATGAGCAGTTCTTC
TRBJ2-7 - - TRBV2 CASSEWTYEQYF TGTGCCAGCAGTGAATGGACCTACGAGCAGTACTTC
TRBJ2-5 TRBD2 - TRBV2 CASSEWTSLETQYF TGTGCCAGCAGTGAATGGACTAGCCTGGAGACCCAGTACTTC
TRBJ1-1 - - TRBV2 CASLNQGNTEAFF TGTGCCAGCCTAAATCAAGGGAACACTGAAGCTTTCTTT
TRBJ2-3 - - TRBV5-1 CASNAFDTQYF TGCGCCAGCAACGCTTTTGATACGCAGTATTTT
TRBJ2-1 - once TRBV5-4 CASSLRAGWGEQFF TGTGCCAGCAGCTTGAGGGCGGGGTGGGGTGAGCAGTTCTTC
TRBJ2-7 TRBD1 - TRBV5-1 CASSLAGTGAYEQYF TGCGCCAGCAGCTTGGCCGGGACAGGGGCCTACGAGCAGTACTTC
TRBJ1-5 - - TRBV27 CASSLEGHSHNQPQHF TGTGCCAGCTCCCTGGAGGGCCACTCCCACAATCAGCCCCAGCATTTT
TRBJ1-5 TRBD1 once TRBV19 CASSRRQGARNQPQHF TGTGCCAGTAGTAGGAGACAGGGGGCGCGCAATCAGCCCCAGCATTTT
TRBJ2-2 - - TRBV12-3/TRBV12-4 CASSPDTGELFF TGTGCCAGCAGCCCAGACACCGGGGAGCTGTTTTTT
TRBJ2-1 TRBD1 - TRBV2 CASRRRTGFGFDEQFF TGTGCCAGCAGGAGGCGGACAGGGTTCGGCTTTGATGAGCAGTTCTTC
TRBJ1-1 - - TRBV2 CASSVTGGGLESTEAFF TGTGCCAGCAGTGTGACGGGGGGAGGGTTGGAGAGCACTGAAGCTTTCTTT
TRBJ2-7 TRBD1 once TRBV5-1 CASSPGTGYHEQYF TGCGCCAGCAGCCCCGGGACAGGGTACCACGAGCAGTACTTC
TRBJ1-3 - - TRBV28 CASSLDISSGNTIYF TGTGCCAGCAGTTTAGACATTAGCTCTGGAAACACCATATATTTT
TRBJ1-1 - - TRBV18 CASSPPSQRYTEAFF TGTGCCAGCTCACCACCGAGTCAGCGGTACACTGAAGCTTTCTTT
TRBJ1-2 - - TRBV2 CASREEQGAAGYTF TGTGCCAGCAGGGAAGAACAGGGCGCTGCTGGCTACACCTTC
TRBJ2-7 - - TRBV7-9 CASSGGTQTYEQYF TGTGCCAGCAGCGGGGGGACGCAAACCTACGAGCAGTACTTC
TRBJ2-7 - - TRBV18 CASSPGLTYEQYF TGTGCCAGCTCACCAGGGTTGACCTACGAGCAGTACTTC
TRBJ1-4 - - TRBV3-1/TRBV3-2 CASSQAGEKLFF TGTGCCAGCAGCCAAGCAGGGGAAAAACTGTTTTTT
TRBJ1-5 - - TRBV5-4 CASSLAGGNQPQHF TGTGCCAGCAGCTTGGCCGGGGGGAATCAGCCCCAGCATTTT
TRBJ2-5 - - TRBV4-1 CASSQAEGRSETQYF TGCGCCAGCAGCCAAGCGGAGGGGCGGTCAGAGACCCAGTACTTC
TRBJ2-7 - - TRBV5-6 CASSLGSGTYEQYF TGTGCCAGCAGCTTGGGTTCAGGGACCTACGAGCAGTACTTC